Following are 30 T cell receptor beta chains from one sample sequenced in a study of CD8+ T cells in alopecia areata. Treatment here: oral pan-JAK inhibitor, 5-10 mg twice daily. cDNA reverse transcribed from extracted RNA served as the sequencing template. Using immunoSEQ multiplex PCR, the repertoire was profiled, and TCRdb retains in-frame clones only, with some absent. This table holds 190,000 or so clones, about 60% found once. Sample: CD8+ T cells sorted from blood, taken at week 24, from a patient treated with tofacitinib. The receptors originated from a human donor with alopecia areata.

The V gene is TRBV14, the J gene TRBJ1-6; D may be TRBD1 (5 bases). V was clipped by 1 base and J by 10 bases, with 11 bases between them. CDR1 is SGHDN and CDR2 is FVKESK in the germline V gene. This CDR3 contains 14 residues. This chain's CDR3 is CASSQAREGSPLHF. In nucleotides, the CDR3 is TGTGCCAGCAGCCAAGCCAGGGAGGGATCACCCCTCCACTTT.

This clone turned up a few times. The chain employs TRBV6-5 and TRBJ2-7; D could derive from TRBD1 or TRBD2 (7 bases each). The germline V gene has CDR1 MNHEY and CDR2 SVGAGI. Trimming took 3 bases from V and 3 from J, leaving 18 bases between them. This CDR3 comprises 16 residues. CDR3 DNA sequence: TGTGCCAGCAGTTATGGGGGGGACAGTATGATCTACGAGCAGTACTTC. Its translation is CASSYGGDSMIYEQYF.

CDR3: CASSQYPEGTETQYF. The CDR3 coding sequence is TGCGCCAGCAGCCAGTACCCGGAGGGTACGGAGACCCAGTACTTC. The chain uses TRBV4-3 and TRBJ2-5, with D possibly TRBD2 on 6 matching bases. This CDR3 is 15 amino acids long. Per the germline V gene, CDR1 is LGHNA and CDR2 is YSLEER. Trimming stripped 3 bases from V and 5 bases from J, with 16 bases between.

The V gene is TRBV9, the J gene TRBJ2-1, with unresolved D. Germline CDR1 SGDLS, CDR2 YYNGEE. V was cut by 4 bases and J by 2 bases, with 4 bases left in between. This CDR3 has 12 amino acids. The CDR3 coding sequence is TGTGCCAGCAGCCCAACCTACAATGAGCAGTTCTTC. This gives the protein CASSPTYNEQFF.

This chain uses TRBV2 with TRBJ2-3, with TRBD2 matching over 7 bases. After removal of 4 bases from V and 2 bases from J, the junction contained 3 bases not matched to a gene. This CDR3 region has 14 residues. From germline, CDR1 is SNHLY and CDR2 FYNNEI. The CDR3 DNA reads TGTGCCAGCAGTGCGGGGGGAATCACAGATACGCAGTATTTT. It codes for CASSAGGITDTQYF.

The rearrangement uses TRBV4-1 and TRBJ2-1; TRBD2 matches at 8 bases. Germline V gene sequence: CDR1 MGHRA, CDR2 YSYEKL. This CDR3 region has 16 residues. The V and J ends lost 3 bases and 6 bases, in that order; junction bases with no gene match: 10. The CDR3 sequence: CASSHLVGGGFNEQFF. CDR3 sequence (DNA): TGCGCCAGCAGCCACCTGGTAGGCGGGGGGTTCAATGAGCAGTTCTTC.

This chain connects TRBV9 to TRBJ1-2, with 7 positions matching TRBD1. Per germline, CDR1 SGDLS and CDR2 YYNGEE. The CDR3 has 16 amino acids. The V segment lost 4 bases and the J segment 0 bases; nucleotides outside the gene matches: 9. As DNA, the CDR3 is TGTGCCAGCAGCCCGGGTGGGACAGACACTAACTATGGCTACACCTTC. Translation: CASSPGGTDTNYGYTF.

Here the CDR3 reads CASSGGPFRQENEKLFF. The CDR3 region has the DNA TGTGCCAGCAGCGGCGGACCTTTTAGACAGGAGAATGAAAAACTGTTTTTT. This chain uses TRBV9 with TRBJ1-4, with D possibly being TRBD1 (6 bases). The germline CDR1 and CDR2 sequences are SGDLS and YYNGEE. The CDR3 runs to 17 residues. V was clipped by 3 bases and J by 5 bases, with 20 bases between them. Supplemented by reference TRBV9 and TRBJ1-4, the full variable domain reads DSGVTQTPKHLITATGQRVTLRCSPRSGDLSVYWYQQSLDQGLQFLIQYYNGEERAKGNILERFSAQQFPDLHSELNLSSLELGDSALYFCASSGGPFRQENEKLFFGSGTQLSVL.

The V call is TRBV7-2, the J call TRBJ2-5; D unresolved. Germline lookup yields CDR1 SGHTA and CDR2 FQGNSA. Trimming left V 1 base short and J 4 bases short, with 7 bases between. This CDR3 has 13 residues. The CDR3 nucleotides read TGTGCCAGCAGCTTAGGACTCGGAGAGACCCAGTACTTC. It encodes CASSLGLGETQYF.

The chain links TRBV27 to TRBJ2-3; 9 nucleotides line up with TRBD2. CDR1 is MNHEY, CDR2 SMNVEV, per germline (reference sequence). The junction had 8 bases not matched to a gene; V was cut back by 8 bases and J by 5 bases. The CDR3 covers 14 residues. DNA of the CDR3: TGTGCCAGCGCAGGGCTAGCGGGGTTAGATACGCAGTATTTT. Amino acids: CASAGLAGLDTQYF.

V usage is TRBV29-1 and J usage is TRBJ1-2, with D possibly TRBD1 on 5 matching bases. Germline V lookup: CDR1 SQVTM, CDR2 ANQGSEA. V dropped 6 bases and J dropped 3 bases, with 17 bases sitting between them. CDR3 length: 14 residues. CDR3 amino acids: CSVDDKGLYYGYTF. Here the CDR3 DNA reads TGCAGCGTAGATGACAAGGGGCTTTACTATGGCTACACCTTC.

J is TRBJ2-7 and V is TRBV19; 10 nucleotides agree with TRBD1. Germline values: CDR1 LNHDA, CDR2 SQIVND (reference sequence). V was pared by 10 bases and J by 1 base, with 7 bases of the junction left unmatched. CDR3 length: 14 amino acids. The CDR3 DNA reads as TGTGCCACTCAACCGGACAGGGGGTCCTACGAGCAGTACTTC. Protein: CATQPDRGSYEQYF.

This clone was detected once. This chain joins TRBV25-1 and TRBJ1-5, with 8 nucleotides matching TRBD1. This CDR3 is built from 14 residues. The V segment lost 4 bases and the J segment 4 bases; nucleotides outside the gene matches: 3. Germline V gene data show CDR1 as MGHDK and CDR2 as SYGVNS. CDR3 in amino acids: CASSVGTGNQPQHF. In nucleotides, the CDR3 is TGTGCCAGCAGTGTGGGGACAGGTAATCAGCCCCAGCATTTT.

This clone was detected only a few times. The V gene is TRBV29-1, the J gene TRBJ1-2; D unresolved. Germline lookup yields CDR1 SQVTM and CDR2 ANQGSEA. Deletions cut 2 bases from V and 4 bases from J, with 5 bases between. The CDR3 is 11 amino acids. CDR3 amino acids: CSVESGYGYTF. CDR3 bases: TGCAGCGTTGAATCAGGCTATGGCTACACCTTC.

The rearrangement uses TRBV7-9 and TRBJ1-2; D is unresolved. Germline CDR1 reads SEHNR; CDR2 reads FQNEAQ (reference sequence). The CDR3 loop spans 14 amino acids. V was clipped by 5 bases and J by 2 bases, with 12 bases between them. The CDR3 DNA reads TGTGCCAGCAGCAGAGACACACTCAACTATGGCTACACCTTC. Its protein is CASSRDTLNYGYTF.

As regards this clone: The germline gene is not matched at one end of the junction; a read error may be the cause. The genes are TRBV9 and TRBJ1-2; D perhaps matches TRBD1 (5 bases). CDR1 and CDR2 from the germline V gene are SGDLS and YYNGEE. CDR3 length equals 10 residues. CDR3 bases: TGTGCCAGCAGCGGGCAGGGTCGGGACTTC. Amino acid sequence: CASSGQGRDF.

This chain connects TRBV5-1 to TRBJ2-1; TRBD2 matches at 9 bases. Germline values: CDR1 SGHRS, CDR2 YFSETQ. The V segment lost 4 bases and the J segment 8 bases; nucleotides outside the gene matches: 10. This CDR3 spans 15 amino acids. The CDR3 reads CASSAAGLAGDEQFF. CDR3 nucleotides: TGCGCCAGCAGCGCGGCGGGACTAGCTGGCGATGAGCAGTTCTTC.

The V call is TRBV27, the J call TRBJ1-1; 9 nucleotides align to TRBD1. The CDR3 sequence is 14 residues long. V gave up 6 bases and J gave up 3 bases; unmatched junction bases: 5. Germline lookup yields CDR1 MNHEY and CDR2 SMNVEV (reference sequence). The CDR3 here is CASSRTGEYTEAFF. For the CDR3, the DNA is TGTGCCAGCAGCCGGACAGGGGAGTACACTGAAGCTTTCTTT.

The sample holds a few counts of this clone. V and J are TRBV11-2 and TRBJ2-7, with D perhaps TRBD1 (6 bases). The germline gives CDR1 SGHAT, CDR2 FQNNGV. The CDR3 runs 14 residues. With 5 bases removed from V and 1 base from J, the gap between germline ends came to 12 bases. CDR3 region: CASSKIGTSYEQYF. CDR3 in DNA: TGTGCCAGCAGCAAAATCGGGACATCCTACGAGCAGTACTTC.

CDR3 residues: CASSEDRGTDTQYF. The CDR3 DNA reads as TGTGCCAGCAGTGAGGACAGGGGTACAGATACGCAGTATTTT. The V and J genes are TRBV2 and TRBJ2-3, with 9 nucleotides matching TRBD1. V gave up 3 bases and J gave up 3 bases; unmatched junction bases: 1. This CDR3 comprises 14 residues. The germline CDR1 and CDR2 sequences are SNHLY and FYNNEI.

The CDR3 nucleotides read TGTGCCAGCAGCGTTCTAGCCAGCTCCTACGAGCAGTACTTC. This gives the protein CASSVLASSYEQYF. J is TRBJ2-7 and V is TRBV9; a possible D gene is TRBD2 (5 bases). Germline CDR1 SGDLS, CDR2 YYNGEE. V was trimmed by 2 bases and J by 0 bases, leaving 9 bases between them. The CDR3 totals 14 residues.

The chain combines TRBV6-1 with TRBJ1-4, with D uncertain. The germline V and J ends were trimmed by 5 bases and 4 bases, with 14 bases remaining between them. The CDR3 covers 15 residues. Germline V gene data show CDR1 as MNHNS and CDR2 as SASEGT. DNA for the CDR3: TGTGCCAGCAGTTGGACTATCAGCGGTAATGAAAAACTGTTTTTT. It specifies CASSWTISGNEKLFF.

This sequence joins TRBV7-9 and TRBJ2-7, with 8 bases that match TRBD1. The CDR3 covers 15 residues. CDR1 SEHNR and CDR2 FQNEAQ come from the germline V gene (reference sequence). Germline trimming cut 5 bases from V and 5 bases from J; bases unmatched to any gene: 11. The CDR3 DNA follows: TGTGCCAGCAGCCAAAGCGAACAGGGGGAGAACGAGCAGTACTTC. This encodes CASSQSEQGENEQYF. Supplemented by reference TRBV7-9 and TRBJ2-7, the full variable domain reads DTGVSQNPRHKITKRGQNVTFRCDPISEHNRLYWYRQTLGQGPEFLTYFQNEAQLEKSRLLSDRFSAERPKGSFSTLEIQRTEQGDSAMYLCASSQSEQGENEQYFGPGTRLTVT.

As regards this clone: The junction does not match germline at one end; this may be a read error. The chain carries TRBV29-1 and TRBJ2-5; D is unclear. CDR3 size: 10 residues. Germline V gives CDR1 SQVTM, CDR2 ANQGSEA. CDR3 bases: TGCAGCGTAGAAGTAGAGACCCAGTACTTC. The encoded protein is CSVEVETQYF.

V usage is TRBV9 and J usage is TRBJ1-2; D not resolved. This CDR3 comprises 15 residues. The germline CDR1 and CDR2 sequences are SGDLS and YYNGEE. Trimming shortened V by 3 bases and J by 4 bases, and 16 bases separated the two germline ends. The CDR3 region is CASSGVQFSRYGYTF. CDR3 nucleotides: TGTGCCAGCAGCGGGGTCCAGTTTTCCCGCTATGGCTACACCTTC.

The CDR3: CASGLVQTGQGALGSSNEKLFF. CDR3 nucleotides: TGTGCTAGTGGTTTGGTACAGACGGGACAGGGGGCCCTTGGGTCCTCTAATGAAAAACTGTTTTTT. The chain couples TRBV12-5 to TRBJ1-4; 12 positions agree with TRBD1. The CDR3 is 22 residues long. V trimming: 0 bases; J trimming: 3 bases; junction bases outside the gene matches: 17. CDR1 is LGHNT, CDR2 FRNRAP, per germline.

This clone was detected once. The CDR3 reads CASSFNDSSYNEQFF. CDR3 coding DNA: TGTGCCAGCAGCTTTAACGATAGCTCCTACAATGAGCAGTTCTTC. This chain connects TRBV11-1 to TRBJ2-1; D unresolved. The CDR3 is 15 amino acids. Trimming removed 3 bases at V and 0 bases at J, with 9 bases between. Germline-derived CDR1 and CDR2 are SGHAT and FQDESV (reference sequence).

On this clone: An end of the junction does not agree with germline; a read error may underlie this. The DNA of the CDR3 is TGTGCCAGGTGGCCCGGGCCCTTC. Protein sequence: CARWPGPF. The V and J genes are TRBV2 and TRBJ1-2; unclear D gene. Germline V gene lookup returns CDR1 SNHLY and CDR2 FYNNEI. The CDR3 runs 8 residues.

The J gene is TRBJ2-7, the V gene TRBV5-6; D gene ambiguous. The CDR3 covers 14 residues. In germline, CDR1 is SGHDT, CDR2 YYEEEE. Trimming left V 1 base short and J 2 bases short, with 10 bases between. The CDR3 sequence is CASSLMGFAYEQYF. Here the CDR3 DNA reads TGTGCCAGCAGCTTGATGGGATTCGCCTACGAGCAGTACTTC.

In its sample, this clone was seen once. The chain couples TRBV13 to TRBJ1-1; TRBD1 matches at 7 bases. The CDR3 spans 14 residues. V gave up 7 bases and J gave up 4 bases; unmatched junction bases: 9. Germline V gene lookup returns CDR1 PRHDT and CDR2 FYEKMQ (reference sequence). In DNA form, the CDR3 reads TGTGCCAGCACCCTCAGACAGGGTGTCACTGAAGCTTTCTTT. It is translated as CASTLRQGVTEAFF.